A selection of T cell receptor beta chains follows, all from one sample in a study of T-cell memory formation after mild COVID-19. TCRdb itself ran the 5' RACE reads through MiXCR, one entry per CDR3 protein. The sample consists of 250,000 to 350,000 distinct CDR3 sequences, roughly 21% of them appearing once. The specimen was PBMCs or a T cell subset sorted from them (not recorded which). These receptor sequences come from a man between 18 and 35 years old who had mild COVID-19 (a few samples of this study predate the infection). Cell type and time point are not known. Each CDR3 is given with its conserved first and last residue. Fields, in order: V gene, J gene, clone size, D gene, CDR3 DNA, CDR3 protein. A D gene is named only where the DNA matches it firmly. Clone size is given for some rows only: seen once, a few or many times, or a class if the clone is expanded.

V: TRBV7-2
J: TRBJ1-1
size: few
D: .
DNA: TGTGCCAGCAGGCCCGCCTACCAGGAGACTGAAGCTTTCTTT
CDR3: CASRPAYQETEAFF

V: TRBV11-2
J: TRBJ2-1
size: .
D: .
DNA: TGTGCCAGCAGCTTAGCTATAGCGGCCGCCTACAATGAGCAGTTCTTC
CDR3: CASSLAIAAAYNEQFF

V: TRBV10-3
J: TRBJ2-7
size: .
D: TRBD1
DNA: TGTGCCATTGGGGACAGACTCTACGAGCAGTACTTC
CDR3: CAIGDRLYEQYF

V: TRBV7-2
J: TRBJ2-1
size: few
D: TRBD1
DNA: TGTGCCAGCAGTCTGCTCCGGGACAGGCGTTACAATGAGCAGTTCTTC
CDR3: CASSLLRDRRYNEQFF

V: TRBV7-3
J: TRBJ2-5
size: few
D: TRBD2
DNA: TGTGCCAGCAGCCCCGGACTAGCGGGGGCCGCGAGGGAGACCCAGTACTTC
CDR3: CASSPGLAGAARETQYF

V: TRBV4-2
J: TRBJ2-6
size: .
D: .
DNA: TGTGCCAGCAGCCCATTCGCCGATTCTGGGGCCAACGTCCTGACTTTC
CDR3: CASSPFADSGANVLTF

V: TRBV29-1
J: TRBJ2-1
size: many
D: .
DNA: TGCAGCGTTGAAGGGTATGATGAGCAGTTCTTC
CDR3: CSVEGYDEQFF

V: TRBV11-2
J: TRBJ2-1
size: .
D: .
DNA: TGTGCCAGCAGCCCCTTGGGGGGCCGGAGCTTTTATGAGCAGTTCTTC
CDR3: CASSPLGGRSFYEQFF

V: TRBV5-1
J: TRBJ2-1
size: .
D: .
DNA: TGCGCCAGCAGCCGTGGGGCAGACTACAATGAGCAGTTCTTC
CDR3: CASSRGADYNEQFF

V: TRBV6-6
J: TRBJ2-5
size: .
D: TRBD2
DNA: TGTGCCAGCAGTTACTACCCCGGGACTAGCCCCAAAGAGACCCAGTACTTC
CDR3: CASSYYPGTSPKETQYF

V: TRBV4-3
J: TRBJ1-4
size: few
D: .
DNA: TGCGCCAGCAGCCAGAGTAGTGAAAAACTGTTTTTT
CDR3: CASSQSSEKLFF

V: TRBV6-2/TRBV6-3
J: TRBJ2-3
size: .
D: TRBD2
DNA: TGTGCCAGCAGTTCCGGGACTACTTCAGATACGCAGTATTTT
CDR3: CASSSGTTSDTQYF

V: TRBV7-2
J: TRBJ1-3
size: few
D: .
DNA: TGTGCCAGCAGCTCCGGAAACTCTGGAAACACCATATATTTT
CDR3: CASSSGNSGNTIYF

V: TRBV5-1
J: TRBJ2-5
size: .
D: TRBD1
DNA: TGCGCCAGCAGCTGGAGGGGGACAGGGCAGCTCGACTTC
CDR3: CASSWRGTGQLDF

V: TRBV6-6
J: TRBJ2-3
size: few
D: .
DNA: TGTGCCAGCAGTTACGGGGGGTTGAGAACTAGCACAGATACGCAGTATTTT
CDR3: CASSYGGLRTSTDTQYF

V: TRBV12-3/TRBV12-4
J: TRBJ1-6
size: many
D: .
DNA: TGTGCCAGCAGTTTGGCTAGCTCCTATAATTCACCCCTCCACTTT
CDR3: CASSLASSYNSPLHF

V: TRBV11-2
J: TRBJ2-1
size: few
D: .
DNA: TGTGCCAGCAGCCCGCTGCGACAATACAATGAGCAGTTCTTC
CDR3: CASSPLRQYNEQFF

V: TRBV4-3
J: TRBJ1-1
size: .
D: .
DNA: TGCGCCAGCAGCCAAGAAGATCAATTGAACACTGAAGCTTTCTTT
CDR3: CASSQEDQLNTEAFF

V: TRBV7-6
J: TRBJ1-1
size: .
D: .
DNA: TGTGCCAGCAGCTCAAGTACAGCTAACACTGAAGCTTTCTTT
CDR3: CASSSSTANTEAFF

V: TRBV6-6
J: TRBJ2-7
size: .
D: .
DNA: TGTGCCAGCACACGGGGATCCAACGAGCAGTACTTC
CDR3: CASTRGSNEQYF

V: TRBV10-3
J: TRBJ2-6
size: .
D: .
DNA: TGTGCCATAATGGCAACCCAGGGGCGCTCTGGGGCCAACGTCCTGACTTTC
CDR3: CAIMATQGRSGANVLTF

V: TRBV27
J: TRBJ1-1
size: .
D: TRBD1
DNA: TGTGCCAGTAGAGGACAGGACCCTGAAGCTTTCTTT
CDR3: CASRGQDPEAFF

V: TRBV25-1
J: TRBJ1-2
size: .
D: .
DNA: TGTGCCAGCAGTGACCTAACAGGAAACTATGGCTACACCTTC
CDR3: CASSDLTGNYGYTF

V: TRBV19
J: TRBJ1-1
size: .
D: .
DNA: TGTGCCAGTAGTATAGATCCTCCGGGGGGCTCGAACACTGAAGCTTTCTTT
CDR3: CASSIDPPGGSNTEAFF

V: TRBV7-3
J: TRBJ2-2
size: .
D: .
DNA: TGTGCCAGCAGCCCACCAACAGGGTTTGGGGCCGGGGAGCTGTTTTTT
CDR3: CASSPPTGFGAGELFF

V: TRBV4-3
J: TRBJ2-7
size: .
D: .
DNA: TGCGCCAGCAGCCAAGGGGAGGCAGGGACCTACGAGCAGTACTTC
CDR3: CASSQGEAGTYEQYF

V: TRBV6-2/TRBV6-3
J: TRBJ1-1
size: few
D: .
DNA: TGTGCCAGCAGTTACCCGGGGAACACTGAAGCTTTCTTT
CDR3: CASSYPGNTEAFF

V: TRBV5-1
J: TRBJ2-3
size: many
D: TRBD2
DNA: TGCGCCAGCAGCTTAGGCCTAGCGGGGGACACAGATACGCAGTATTTT
CDR3: CASSLGLAGDTDTQYF

V: TRBV5-4
J: TRBJ2-7
size: .
D: .
DNA: TGTGCCAGCAGCTTGGTGGGCGGCGCATTCGCCTACGAGCAGTACTTC
CDR3: CASSLVGGAFAYEQYF

V: TRBV29-1
J: TRBJ2-5
size: .
D: TRBD1
DNA: TGCAGCGTTGAAGGGCAGGGGGACGCGACCCAGTACTTC
CDR3: CSVEGQGDATQYF

V: TRBV7-8
J: TRBJ2-1
size: .
D: .
DNA: TGTGCCAGCAGCTTAGGGTGGGGGCAGGACTCTTGGTCCTACAATGAGCAGTTCTTC
CDR3: CASSLGWGQDSWSYNEQFF

V: TRBV7-9
J: TRBJ2-7
size: few
D: .
DNA: TGTGCCAGCAGCCCCCCGGGGCTGGAGGAGCAGTACTTC
CDR3: CASSPPGLEEQYF

V: TRBV12-3/TRBV12-4
J: TRBJ1-5
size: many
D: TRBD1
DNA: TGTGCCAGCAGTTTGGACAGGGCGCTTAAGCCCCAGCATTTT
CDR3: CASSLDRALKPQHF

V: TRBV7-2
J: TRBJ1-1
size: .
D: .
DNA: TGTGCCATAGGCGGACAGGAAGCTTTCTTT
CDR3: CAIGGQEAFF

V: TRBV20-1
J: TRBJ1-1
size: few
D: TRBD1
DNA: TGCAGTGCTAGAGCAGGGGGCTGGGGAACTGAAGCTTTCTTT
CDR3: CSARAGGWGTEAFF

V: TRBV27
J: TRBJ2-1
size: .
D: TRBD2
DNA: TGTGCCAGCAGGATCACCGGGACTAGCGGACCCAGGACCTACAATGAGCAGTTCTTC
CDR3: CASRITGTSGPRTYNEQFF

V: TRBV6-2/TRBV6-3
J: TRBJ1-5
size: few
D: TRBD1
DNA: TGTGCCAGCAGCAGGACAGGGTGGGGGCATCAGCCCCAGCATTTT
CDR3: CASSRTGWGHQPQHF

V: TRBV6-2/TRBV6-3
J: TRBJ1-2
size: .
D: .
DNA: TGTGCCAGCACCCTGGACAGAGCTAACTATGGCTACACCTTC
CDR3: CASTLDRANYGYTF

V: TRBV5-6
J: TRBJ2-2
size: .
D: .
DNA: TGTGCCAGCAGCAATTACAGGGCCACCGGGGAGCTGTTTTTT
CDR3: CASSNYRATGELFF

V: TRBV5-1
J: TRBJ1-1
size: .
D: .
DNA: TGCGCCAGTGTACAGGGTCCTCCTAACACTGAAGCTTTCTTT
CDR3: CASVQGPPNTEAFF

V: TRBV12-3/TRBV12-4
J: TRBJ2-7
size: .
D: TRBD2
DNA: TGTGCCAGCAGTTTGGGTCGACTAGCGGAGGACTACGAGCAGTACTTC
CDR3: CASSLGRLAEDYEQYF

V: TRBV20-1
J: TRBJ2-3
size: .
D: .
DNA: TGCAGTGCTAACTCAGGGGCTTTTGGCACAGATACGCAGTATTTT
CDR3: CSANSGAFGTDTQYF